A selection of T cell receptor beta chains follows, all from one sample in a study of blood T cells in healthy people across ages. One entry per CDR3 protein, called by TCRdb with MiXCR from the 5' RACE reads. The sample contains roughly 1.9 million distinct CDR3 sequences, 30% to 40% of which appear only once. The sequenced sample consisted of blood. The receptor set was obtained from a human donor in good health. CDR3s include the opening cysteine and the closing phenylalanine or tryptophan.

v_call cdr3_aa
TRBV29-1 CSVDPSGTDTQYF
TRBV20-1 CSAEGAGVFNEQFF
TRBV27 CASSRDQRTDTQYF
TRBV10-3 CAIRRSSGANVLTF
TRBV2 CASRPDRGNSPLHF
TRBV28 CASSFHPPSEQFF
TRBV4-3 CASSQDWAQASYGYTF
TRBV7-2 CASSLVAVPSNEKLFF
TRBV9 CASSVEYRSNEQFF
TRBV4-2 CASSLPGTTQYEQYF
TRBV29-1 CSAVSQGTQGEQYF
TRBV4-1 CASSQGGGAFF
TRBV12-3/TRBV12-4 CASSTRAGTEAFF
TRBV5-1 CASRREGNTDTQYF
TRBV11-1 CASSMWAAGGKFF
TRBV4-3 CASSQKRMRDFFYGYTF
TRBV20-1 CSANRDTNTEAFF
TRBV3-1 CASTELAVPTDTQYF
TRBV24-1 CATSDPGGSGGATEQFF
TRBV7-2 CTSSSMDRGYLSPLHF
TRBV6-2/TRBV6-3 CASSLRKGGVSYNEQFF
TRBV6-2/TRBV6-3 CASTLQGGQPQHF